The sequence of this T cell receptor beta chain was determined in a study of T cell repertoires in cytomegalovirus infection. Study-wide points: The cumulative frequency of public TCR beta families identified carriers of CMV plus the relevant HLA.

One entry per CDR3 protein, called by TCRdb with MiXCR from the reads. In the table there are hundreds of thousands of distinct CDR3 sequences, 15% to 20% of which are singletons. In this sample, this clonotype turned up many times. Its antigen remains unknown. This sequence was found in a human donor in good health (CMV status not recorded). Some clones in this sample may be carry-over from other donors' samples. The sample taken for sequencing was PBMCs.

CDR3 amino acids: CASSFSNPAFYEQYF. The CDR3 nucleotides are TGTGCCAGCAGCTTCTCCAACCCCGCCTTCTACGAGCAGTACTTC. This chain links TRBV7-9 with TRBJ2-7; no reliable D call. V lost 3 bases to trimming and J lost 3 bases, with 15 bases between them. Per germline, CDR1 SEHNR and CDR2 FQNEAQ (reference sequence). The CDR3 contains 15 residues.